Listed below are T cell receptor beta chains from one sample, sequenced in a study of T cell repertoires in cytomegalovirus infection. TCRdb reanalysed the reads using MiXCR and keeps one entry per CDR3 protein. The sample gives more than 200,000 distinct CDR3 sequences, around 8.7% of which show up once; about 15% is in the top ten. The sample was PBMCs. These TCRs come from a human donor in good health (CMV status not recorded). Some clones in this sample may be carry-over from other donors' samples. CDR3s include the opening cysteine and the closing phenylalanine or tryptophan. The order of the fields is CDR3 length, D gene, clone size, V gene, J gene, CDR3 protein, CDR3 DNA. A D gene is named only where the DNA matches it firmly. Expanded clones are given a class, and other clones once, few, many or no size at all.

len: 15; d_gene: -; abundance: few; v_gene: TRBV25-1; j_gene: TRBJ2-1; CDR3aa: CASSPNAGQQDEQFF; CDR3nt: TGTGCCAGCAGTCCCAATGCGGGACAGCAGGATGAGCAGTTCTTC
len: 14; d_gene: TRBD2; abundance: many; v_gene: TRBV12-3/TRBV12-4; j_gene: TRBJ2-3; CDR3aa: CASSPSGTTDTQYF; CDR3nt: TGTGCCAGCAGCCCTAGCGGGACCACAGATACGCAGTATTTT
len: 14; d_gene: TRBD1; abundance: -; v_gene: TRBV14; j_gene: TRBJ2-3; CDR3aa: CASSQSTGADTQYF; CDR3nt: TGTGCCAGCAGCCAGTCGACAGGGGCAGATACGCAGTATTTT
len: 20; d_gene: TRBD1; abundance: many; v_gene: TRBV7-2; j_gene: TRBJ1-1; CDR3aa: CASRPTTRDRVRVMNTEAFF; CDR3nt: TGTGCCAGCAGGCCTACTACCCGGGACAGGGTGAGGGTCATGAACACTGAAGCTTTCTTT
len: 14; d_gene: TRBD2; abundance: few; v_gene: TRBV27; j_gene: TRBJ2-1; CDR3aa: CASRTSGRYNEQFF; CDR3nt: TGTGCCAGCAGGACTAGCGGGAGATACAATGAGCAGTTCTTC
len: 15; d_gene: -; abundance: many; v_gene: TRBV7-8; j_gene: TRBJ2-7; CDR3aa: CASSLGPASSYEQYF; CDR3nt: TGTGCCAGCAGCTTAGGGCCCGCTAGCTCCTACGAGCAGTACTTC
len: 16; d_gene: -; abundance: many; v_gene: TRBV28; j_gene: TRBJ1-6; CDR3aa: CASSLSQGSLSSPLHF; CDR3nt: TGTGCCAGCAGTTTAAGTCAGGGGTCATTGTCTTCACCCCTCCACTTT
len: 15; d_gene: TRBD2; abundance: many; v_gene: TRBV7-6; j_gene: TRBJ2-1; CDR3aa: CASSALAGVYNEQFF; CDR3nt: TGTGCCAGCAGCGCCCTAGCGGGGGTCTACAATGAGCAGTTCTTC
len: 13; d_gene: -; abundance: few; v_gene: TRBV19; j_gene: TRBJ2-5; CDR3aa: CASNRDWGETQYF; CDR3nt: TGTGCCAGTAACAGGGATTGGGGAGAGACCCAGTACTTC
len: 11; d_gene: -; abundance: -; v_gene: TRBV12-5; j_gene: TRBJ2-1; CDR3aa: CASGEGNEQFF; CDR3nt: TGTGCTAGTGGAGAGGGGAATGAGCAGTTCTTC
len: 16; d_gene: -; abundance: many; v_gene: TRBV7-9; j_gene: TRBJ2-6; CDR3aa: CASSLGQGSGANVLTF; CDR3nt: TGTGCCAGCAGCTTAGGGCAGGGGTCTGGGGCCAACGTCCTGACTTTC
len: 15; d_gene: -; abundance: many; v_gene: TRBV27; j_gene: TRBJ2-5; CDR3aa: CASSFQGGRGETQYF; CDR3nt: TGTGCCAGCAGTTTTCAGGGTGGTCGGGGGGAGACCCAGTACTTC
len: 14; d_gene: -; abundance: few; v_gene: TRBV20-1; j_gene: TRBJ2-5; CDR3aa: CSASAARMTGTQYF; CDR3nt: TGCAGTGCTAGTGCTGCGAGGATGACGGGGACCCAGTACTTC
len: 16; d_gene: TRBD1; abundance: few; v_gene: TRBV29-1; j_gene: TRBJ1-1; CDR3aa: CSVEGGTAFLNTEAFF; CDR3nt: TGCAGCGTTGAAGGCGGGACAGCCTTTCTGAACACTGAAGCTTTCTTT
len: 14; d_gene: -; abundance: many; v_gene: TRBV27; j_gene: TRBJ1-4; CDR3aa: CASSKQVSNEKLFF; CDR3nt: TGTGCCAGCAGTAAACAGGTCTCGAATGAAAAACTGTTTTTT
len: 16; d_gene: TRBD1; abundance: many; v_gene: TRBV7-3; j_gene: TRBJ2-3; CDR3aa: CASSSSRQGGTDTQYF; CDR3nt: TGTGCCAGCAGCTCCAGTCGACAGGGCGGCACAGATACGCAGTATTTT
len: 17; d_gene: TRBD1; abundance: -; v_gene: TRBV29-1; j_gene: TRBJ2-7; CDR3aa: CSVALRITGELSYEQYF; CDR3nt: TGCAGCGTCGCTCTACGGATTACAGGGGAATTATCCTACGAGCAGTACTTC
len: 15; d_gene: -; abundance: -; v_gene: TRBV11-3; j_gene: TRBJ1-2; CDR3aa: CASSLSGLGVDGYTF; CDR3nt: TGTGCCAGCAGCTTATCGGGCCTAGGGGTCGATGGCTACACCTTC
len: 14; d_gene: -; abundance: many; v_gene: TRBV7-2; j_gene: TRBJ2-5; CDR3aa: CASSPLGGRETQYF; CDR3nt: TGTGCCAGCAGCCCGTTGGGGGGACGCGAGACCCAGTACTTC
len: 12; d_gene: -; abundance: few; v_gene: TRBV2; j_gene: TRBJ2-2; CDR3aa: CASSESRGWLFF; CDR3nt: TGTGCCAGCAGTGAATCTAGGGGTTGGCTGTTTTTT
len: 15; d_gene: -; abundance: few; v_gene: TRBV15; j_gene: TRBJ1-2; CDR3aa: CATSRDLVDNYGYTF; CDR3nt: TGTGCCACCAGCAGAGATCTGGTGGATAACTATGGCTACACCTTC
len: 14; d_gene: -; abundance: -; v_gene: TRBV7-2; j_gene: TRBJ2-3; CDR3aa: CASSPRLASDTQYF; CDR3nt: TGTGCCAGCAGCCCCCGCCTAGCGTCAGATACGCAGTATTTT
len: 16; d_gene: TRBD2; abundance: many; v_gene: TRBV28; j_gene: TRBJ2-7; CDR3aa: CASSLRVSGADYEQYF; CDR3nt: TGTGCCAGCAGTTTACGGGTTAGCGGGGCCGACTACGAGCAGTACTTC
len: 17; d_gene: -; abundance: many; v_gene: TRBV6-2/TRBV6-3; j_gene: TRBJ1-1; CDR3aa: CASSYDLGNPENTEAFF; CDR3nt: TGTGCCAGCAGTTACGACTTAGGCAATCCCGAGAACACTGAAGCTTTCTTT
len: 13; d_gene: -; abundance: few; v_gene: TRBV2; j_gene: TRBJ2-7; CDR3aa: CASSAYLRNEQYF; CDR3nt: TGTGCCAGCAGTGCCTACCTAAGGAACGAGCAGTACTTC
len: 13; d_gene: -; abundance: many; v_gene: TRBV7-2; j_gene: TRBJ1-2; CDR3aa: CASSLVQGGGYTF; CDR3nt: TGTGCCAGCAGCTTAGTGCAGGGCGGTGGCTACACCTTC
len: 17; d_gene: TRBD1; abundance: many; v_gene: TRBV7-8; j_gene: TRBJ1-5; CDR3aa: CASSPGLGQGANQPQHF; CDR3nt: TGTGCCAGCAGCCCGGGGCTTGGACAGGGGGCAAATCAGCCCCAGCATTTT